This T cell receptor beta chain was captured in a study of cytomegalovirus exposure and HLA in healthy donors. Whole-study findings and limits: A highly shared variant cluster was judged a likely technical artifact. Presence/absence analyses took donor sequencing depth as roughly uniform.

With respect to this clone: Its antigen is not known.

With 60 Vbeta and 13 Jbeta primers, the PCR was carried out. Method: immunoSEQ multiplex PCR; TCRdb's copy keeps in-frame clones and lacks some. The profile shows some 150,000 clones, approximately 60% of them singletons. CDR3 length: 16 amino acids. Between the trimmed V and J ends, which lost 6 bases and 0 bases, there was a span of 18 bases. The germline V gene has CDR1 MNHEY and CDR2 SMNVEV (reference sequence). The TCR sequence derives from a middle-aged woman in good health and CMV-seronegative. The sample consisted of PBMCs. The J gene is TRBJ2-7, the V gene TRBV27; D perhaps matches TRBD2 (6 bases). Here the CDR3 DNA reads TGTGCCAGCAGCCTGCGGGGCGGGGTACGCTCCTACGAGCAGTACTTC. Translating gives CASSLRGGVRSYEQYF.